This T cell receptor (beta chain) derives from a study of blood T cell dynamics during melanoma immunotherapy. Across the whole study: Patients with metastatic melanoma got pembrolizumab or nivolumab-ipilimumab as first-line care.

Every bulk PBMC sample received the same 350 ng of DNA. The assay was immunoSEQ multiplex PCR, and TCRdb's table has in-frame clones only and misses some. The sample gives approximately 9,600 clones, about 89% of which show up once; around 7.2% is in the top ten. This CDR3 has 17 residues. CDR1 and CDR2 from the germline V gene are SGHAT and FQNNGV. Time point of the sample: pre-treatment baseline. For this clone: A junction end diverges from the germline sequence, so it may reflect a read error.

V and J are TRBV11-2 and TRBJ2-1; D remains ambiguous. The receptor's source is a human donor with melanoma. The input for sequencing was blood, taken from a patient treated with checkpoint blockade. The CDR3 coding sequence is TGTGCCGGCAGCCCCCCGCTAGGAGTCTATGCTTACAATGAGCAGTTCTTC. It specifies CAGSPPLGVYAYNEQFF.